This T cell receptor beta chain originates from a study of shared clonotypes between healthy human individuals. Naive CD4+ cells were CD45RA-selected; the remaining cells were memory. V lost 4 bases and J lost 10; bases outside the gene matches: 5. Germline CDR1 and CDR2: SGHAT and FQNNGV. CDR3 size: 14 residues. Measured with immunoSEQ multiplex PCR; TCRdb has only the in-frame clones, and not every one. The sample gives 2 million to 3 million clones, roughly 93% of which show up once; about 0.34% is in the top ten. The specimen was naive CD4+ T cells from PBMCs. Indicated subset: CD45RA+ positively selected. The gene calls are TRBV11-2 and TRBJ1-6, with TRBD1 identical over 9 bases. This receptor was obtained from a man between 18 and 29 years old in good health. Some clones in this sample may be carry-over from other donors' samples. Written as DNA, the CDR3 is TGTGCCAGCAGCTCCGGACAGGGGAAGTCACCCCTCCACTTT. As protein: CASSSGQGKSPLHF.